This record looks at one T cell receptor (beta chain) sequence and its context. The sample originates from a study of T-cell memory formation after mild COVID-19. TCRdb re-called the 5' RACE reads through MiXCR, storing one row per CDR3 protein. Of around 310,000 distinct CDR3 sequences listed, 15% were seen once; the top ten hold 20% to 25%. Germline loops: CDR1 SGHRS, CDR2 YFSETQ. V trimming: 0 bases; J trimming: 7 bases; junction bases outside the gene matches: 3. This CDR3 spans 15 amino acids. The receptor comes from a man between 18 and 29 years old who had mild COVID-19 (a few samples of this study predate the infection). Cell type and time point are not known. Sequences were obtained from PBMCs or a T cell subset sorted from them (not recorded which). The chain employs TRBV5-1 and TRBJ2-2; 10 bases agree with TRBD1. The CDR3 DNA is TGCGCCAGCAGCTTGGGACAGGGGGCCGGCGGGGAGCTGTTTTTT. This codes for CASSLGQGAGGELFF.